This TCR beta chain is from a study of regulatory T cells in long-lasting Graves disease. Time point denoted: newly diagnosed GD, antithyroid drugs for less than 3 months. PBMC-derived RNA was used for the TCR library. About this clonotype itself: Its antigen is unknown.

TCR beta libraries were built with iRepertoire HTBI primers and Arm-PCR of CDR3 regions. TCRdb called the multiplex PCR reads again in MiXCR, with one record for every CDR3 protein. The sample records a few hundred thousand distinct CDR3 sequences, about 13% being singletons. From germline, CDR1 is GTSNPN and CDR2 SVGIG (reference sequence). The CDR3 has 13 amino acids. Trimming pared 4 bases from V and 0 bases from J, leaving 9 bases between. Study-wide results and caveats: TCR diversity was lower in persistent Graves' patients (versus newly diagnosed ones). Fewer public clonotypes were shared by new patients (around 960) than by persistent patients (around 2,900).

The sample was also linked to a second study, of T cells in Graves' hyperthyroidism and ophthalmopathy.

The origin of this receptor is a man in his thirties or forties with Graves disease. Sequenced here: peripheral blood mononuclear cells (PBMCs), sampled at new diagnosis, from a patient treated with antithyroid drugs. V and J are TRBV30 and TRBJ1-1, with D hard to call. This chain's CDR3 is CAWKAHVNTEAFF. The CDR3 DNA sequence: TGTGCCTGGAAGGCCCATGTGAACACTGAAGCTTTCTTT.